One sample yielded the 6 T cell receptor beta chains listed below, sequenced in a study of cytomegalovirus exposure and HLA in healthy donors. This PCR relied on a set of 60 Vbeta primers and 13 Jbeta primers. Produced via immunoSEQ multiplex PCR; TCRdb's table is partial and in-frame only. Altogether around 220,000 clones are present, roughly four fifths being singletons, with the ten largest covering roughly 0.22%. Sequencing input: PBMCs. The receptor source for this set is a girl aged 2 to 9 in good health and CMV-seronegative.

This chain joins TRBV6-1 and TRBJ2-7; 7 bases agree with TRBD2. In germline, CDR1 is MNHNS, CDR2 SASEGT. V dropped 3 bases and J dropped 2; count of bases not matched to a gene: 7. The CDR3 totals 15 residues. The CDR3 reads CASSEWGGVTYEQYF. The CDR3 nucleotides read TGTGCCAGCAGTGAGTGGGGGGGGGTGACCTACGAGCAGTACTTC.

CDR3 amino acids: CASSPTVYTEAFF. In DNA, the CDR3 is TGTGCCAGTAGTCCCACAGTATATACTGAAGCTTTCTTT. The chain recombines TRBV19 with TRBJ1-1; D not certain. CDR1 is LNHDA and CDR2 is SQIVND in the germline V gene (reference sequence). The CDR3 totals 13 residues. V lost 5 bases, J lost 5 bases, and 12 bases lay in between.

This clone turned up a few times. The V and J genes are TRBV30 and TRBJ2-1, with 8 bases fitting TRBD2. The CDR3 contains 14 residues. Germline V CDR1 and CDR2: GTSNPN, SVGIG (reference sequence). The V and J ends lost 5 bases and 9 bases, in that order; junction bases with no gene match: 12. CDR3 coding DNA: TGTGCCTGGTCCAGCGGGAGTCGAGCGGTTGAGCAGTTCTTC. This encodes CAWSSGSRAVEQFF.

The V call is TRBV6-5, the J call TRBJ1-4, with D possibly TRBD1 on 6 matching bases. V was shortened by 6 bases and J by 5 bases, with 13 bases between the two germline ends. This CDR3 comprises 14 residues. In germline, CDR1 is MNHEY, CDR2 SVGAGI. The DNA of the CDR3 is TGTGCCAGCAGGGAGGACAGCTCAAATGAAAAACTGTTTTTT. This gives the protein CASREDSSNEKLFF.

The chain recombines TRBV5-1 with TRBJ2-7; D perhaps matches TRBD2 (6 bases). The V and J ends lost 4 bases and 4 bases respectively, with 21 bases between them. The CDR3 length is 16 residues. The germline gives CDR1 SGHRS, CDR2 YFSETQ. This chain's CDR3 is CASSPTVGGSGYEQYF. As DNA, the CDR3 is TGCGCCAGCAGCCCGACGGTAGGTGGTAGCGGTTACGAGCAGTACTTC.

The CDR3 sequence: CASSLGTGLVLGEQFF. CDR3 DNA sequence: TGTGCCAGCAGTCTCGGGACGGGACTAGTACTTGGTGAGCAGTTCTTC. The V and J genes are TRBV6-6 and TRBJ2-1; 8 bases align to TRBD2. J gave up 9 bases and V 5 bases, and 15 bases lay outside the gene matches. Germline CDR1 and CDR2: MNHNY and SVGAGI (reference sequence). This CDR3 comprises 16 residues.